Described below is a single T cell receptor beta chain sequence and its context. The time point denotes: pretreatment peripheral blood. Patients in the study were battling locally advanced or metastatic urothelial carcinoma. This entry is derived from a study of PD-L1 blockade in urothelial cancer. Across the whole study: Prior chemotherapy in patients spanned 0 to 3 regimens.

The V segment lost 7 bases and the J segment 8 bases; nucleotides outside the gene matches: 7. The CDR3 length is 14 residues. Germline V gene lookup returns CDR1 LGHNT and CDR2 FRNRAP. Here immunoSEQ multiplex PCR was the method, and the copy in TCRdb shows in-frame clones only, minus some. The sample carries roughly 52,000 clones, about four fifths recorded once. This chain uses TRBV12-5 with TRBJ2-1; 11 bases are a match to TRBD1. This receptor was obtained from a man aged 45-65 years with urothelial cancer. The starting material was PBMCs, obtained around atezolizumab (anti-PD-L1) treatment. In DNA, the CDR3 is TGTGCTAGTGTTCCCCGGACAGGGGGCCATGAGCAGTTCTTC. Amino acids: CASVPRTGGHEQFF.